The clone carrying this T cell receptor (beta chain) was seen a handful of times. TCRdb fed the 5' RACE reads into MiXCR, producing one record per CDR3 protein. The sample lists under 300,000 distinct CDR3 sequences; over 11% were seen once. These data belong to a study of identical twins. This CDR3 region has 16 residues. Germline-derived CDR1 and CDR2 are KGHSH and LQKENI. V shed 2 bases and J shed 7 bases, with 18 bases lying between them. The genes are TRBV18 and TRBJ2-1; D is possibly TRBD1 (5 bases). The receptor was derived from a woman aged 18-29 years in good health. The sequenced material came from memory (CD45RO+) T cells sorted from blood. The CDR3 is CASSPDIQGTRNEQFF. The CDR3 DNA sequence: TGTGCCAGCTCACCAGATATCCAGGGAACAAGGAATGAGCAGTTCTTC.